One sample yielded the 8 T cell receptor beta chains listed below, sequenced in a study of T cells in women clearing cervical HPV infection. Only in-frame clones appear in the TCRdb table, and some are missing; sequencing was by immunoSEQ multiplex PCR. There are 25,000 to 35,000 clones in the sample, with 7.8% held by the top ten. The specimen sequenced was blood buffy coat. These receptors all come from a woman between 18 and 70 years old with a cervical HPV16 infection that either progressed to CIN3+ or cleared (not recorded which).

As to this clone: The read gets to within 3 residues of the CDR3 end, and the germline J gene fills in the rest. J is TRBJ1-1 and V is TRBV14; possible D gene TRBD1, 6 bases. The CDR3 is 13 amino acids. The V gene lost 4 bases and the J gene lost 7 bases, with 13 bases spanning the gap. Germline CDR1 reads SGHDN; CDR2 reads FVKESK. The sequenced CDR3 bases are TGTGCCAGCAGCCGATACCAACAGGGTGAA. It specifies CASSRYQQGE. The CDR3 in its entirety is CASSRYQQGEAFF.

On this clone: The read is 3 residues too short to cover the CDR3 end, so that end is filled in from the germline J gene. The rearrangement links TRBV6-1 to TRBJ2-7; D is unresolved. Germline loops: CDR1 MNHNS, CDR2 SASEGT. This CDR3 spans 14 amino acids. V was trimmed by 0 bases and J by 3 bases, leaving 9 bases between them. The CDR3 DNA, read in part, is TGTGCCAGCAGTGAAGCGCTTCCCGGCTACGAG. Its translation: CASSEALPGYE. The entire CDR3 sequence reads CASSEALPGYEQYF.

On this clone itself: The missing CDR3 end, 3 residues past where the read stops, is filled in from the germline J gene. V and J are TRBV11-3 and TRBJ2-3; TRBD1 is a possible D gene (5 bases). Deletions cut 5 bases from V and 8 bases from J, with 11 bases between. The CDR3 is 12 residues long. CDR1 and CDR2 from the germline V gene are SGHNT and YENEEA. Partial CDR3 DNA: TGTGCCAGCAGCCAGGGTTTGGGTACG. Encoded protein: CASSQGLGT. The whole CDR3 region reads CASSQGLGTQYF.

Note on this clone: The DNA ends 3 residues before the CDR3 does, and the rest of the CDR3 is filled in from the germline J gene. V gene TRBV6-1 combines with J gene TRBJ1-2; TRBD1 agrees at 7 bases. Germline V lookup: CDR1 MNHNS, CDR2 SASEGT. CDR3 length: 16 amino acids. CDR3 DNA, as far as it was read: TGTGCCAGCAGTGATCAGTCACAGGGGTGGGGTCAGCGC. Protein product: CASSDQSQGWGQR. In full, the CDR3 reads CASSDQSQGWGQRYTF.

As concerns this clone: The CDR3 goes on 3 residues after the read ends, and that part is filled in from the germline J gene. The genes are TRBV5-1 and TRBJ2-3; 7 nucleotides match TRBD1. In germline, CDR1 is SGHRS, CDR2 YFSETQ. The V segment lost 1 base and the J segment 0 bases; nucleotides outside the gene matches: 2. This CDR3 region has 15 residues. The CDR3 reads CASSLRDSSTDTQYF. The part of the CDR3 DNA that was read is TGCGCCAGCAGCTTGCGGGACAGCAGCACAGATACG.

As concerns this clone: The sequenced fragment ends 3 residues before the CDR3 boundary, so the rest is inferred from the germline J gene. The rearrangement joins TRBV27 to TRBJ2-1, with 10 positions matching TRBD1. This CDR3 has 15 residues. After removal of 4 bases from V and 7 bases from J, the junction contained 7 bases not matched to a gene. Germline assignment: CDR1 MNHEY and CDR2 SMNVEV (reference sequence). The CDR3 loop reads CASSSSTGGANEQFF. CDR3 DNA, as far as it was read: TGTGCCAGCAGTTCGTCGACAGGGGGCGCGAATGAG.

For this clone: The CDR3 is cut off 3 residues early in the read; its end comes from the germline J gene. The V gene is TRBV11-3, the J gene TRBJ2-1, with TRBD2 identical over 7 bases. The CDR3 covers 15 residues. Germline lookup yields CDR1 SGHNT and CDR2 YENEEA. Trimming at V came to 3 bases and at J to 9 bases, leaving 11 bases not matched to a gene. This CDR3 is CASSFGREYLGEQFF. CDR3 bases read: TGTGCCAGCAGCTTTGGGCGGGAGTATTTAGGTGAG. The full variable domain, completed using reference TRBV11-3 and TRBJ2-1, is EAGVVQSPRYKIIEKKQPVAFWCNPISGHNTLYWYLQNLGQGPELLIRYENEEAVDDSQLPKDRFSAERLKGVDSTLKIQPAELGDSAVYLCASSFGREYLGEQFFGPGTRLTVL.

On this clone itself: The read is 3 residues too short to cover the CDR3 end, so that end is filled in from the germline J gene. J is TRBJ2-1 and V is TRBV5-1; either TRBD1 or TRBD2 may supply D (5 bases each). This CDR3 spans 16 amino acids. In germline, CDR1 is SGHRS, CDR2 YFSETQ. The V and J ends lost 2 bases and 4 bases respectively, with 16 bases between them. CDR3 DNA (partial): TGCGCCAGCAGCTTAGCAGGGAGAGTAGGGTACAATGAG. It specifies CASSLAGRVGYNE. From start to end, the CDR3 is CASSLAGRVGYNEQFF.